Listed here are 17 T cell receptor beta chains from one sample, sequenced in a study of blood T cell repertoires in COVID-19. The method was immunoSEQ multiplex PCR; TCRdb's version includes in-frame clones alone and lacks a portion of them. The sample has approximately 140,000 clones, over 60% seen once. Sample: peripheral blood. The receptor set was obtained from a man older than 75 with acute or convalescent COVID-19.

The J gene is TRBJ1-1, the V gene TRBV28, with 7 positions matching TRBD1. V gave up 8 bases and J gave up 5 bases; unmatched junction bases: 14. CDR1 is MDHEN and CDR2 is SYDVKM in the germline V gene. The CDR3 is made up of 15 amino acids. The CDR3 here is CASLEGGMGATEAFF. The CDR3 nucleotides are TGTGCCAGCTTAGAAGGGGGCATGGGGGCAACTGAAGCTTTCTTT.

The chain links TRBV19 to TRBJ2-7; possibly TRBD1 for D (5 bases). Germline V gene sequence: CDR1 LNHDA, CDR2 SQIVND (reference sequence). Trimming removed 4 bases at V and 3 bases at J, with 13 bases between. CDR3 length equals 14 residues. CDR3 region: CASSRAGPFYEQYF. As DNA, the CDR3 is TGTGCCAGTAGTAGGGCAGGGCCCTTCTACGAGCAGTACTTC. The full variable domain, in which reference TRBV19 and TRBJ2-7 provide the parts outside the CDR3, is DGGITQSPKYLFRKEGQNVTLSCEQNLNHDAMYWYRQDPGQGLRLIYYSQIVNDFQKGDIAEGYSVSREKKESFPLTVTSAQKNPTAFYLCASSRAGPFYEQYFGPGTRLTVT.

The CDR3 nucleotides read TGTGCCAGCACCCGGCGAGGGTACGGAAACACCATATATTTT. Its protein is CASTRRGYGNTIYF. The V and J genes are TRBV28 and TRBJ1-3; no definite D call. V lost 7 bases and J lost 4, with 14 bases in between. The V gene's germline CDR1 is MDHEN and CDR2 SYDVKM. The CDR3 is 14 amino acids.

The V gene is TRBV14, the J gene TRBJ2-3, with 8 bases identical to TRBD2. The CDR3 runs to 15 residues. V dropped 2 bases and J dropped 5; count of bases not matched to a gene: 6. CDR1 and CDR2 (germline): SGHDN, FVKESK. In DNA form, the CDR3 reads TGTGCCAGCAGCCAACGGCGGGGGGCGGGAGATACGCAGTATTTT. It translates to CASSQRRGAGDTQYF.

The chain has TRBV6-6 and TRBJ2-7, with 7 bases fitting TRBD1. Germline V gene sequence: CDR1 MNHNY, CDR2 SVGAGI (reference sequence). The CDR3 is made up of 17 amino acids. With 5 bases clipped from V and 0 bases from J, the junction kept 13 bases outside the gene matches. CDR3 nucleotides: TGTGCCAGCAGTCTAACAGGGGCAGCGTCTTACTCCTACGAGCAGTACTTC. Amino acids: CASSLTGAASYSYEQYF.

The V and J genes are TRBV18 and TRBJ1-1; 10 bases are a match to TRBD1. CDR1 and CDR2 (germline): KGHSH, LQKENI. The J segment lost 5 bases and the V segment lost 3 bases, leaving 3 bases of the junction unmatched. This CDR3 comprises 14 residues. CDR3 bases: TGTGCCAGCTCACCTGACAGGGGGCGAACTGAAGCTTTCTTT. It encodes CASSPDRGRTEAFF.

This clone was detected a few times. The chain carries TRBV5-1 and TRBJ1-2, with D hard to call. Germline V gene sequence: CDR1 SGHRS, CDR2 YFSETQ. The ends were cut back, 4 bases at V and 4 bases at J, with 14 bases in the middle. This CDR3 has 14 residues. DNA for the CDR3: TGCGCCAGCAGCACTCAGACAACCGTCTATGGCTACACCTTC. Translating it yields CASSTQTTVYGYTF. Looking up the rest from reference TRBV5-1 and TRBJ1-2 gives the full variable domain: KAGVTQTPRYLIKTRGQQVTLSCSPISGHRSVSWYQQTPGQGLQFLFEYFSETQRNKGNFPGRFSGRQFSNSRSEMNVSTLELGDSALYLCASSTQTTVYGYTFGSGTRLTVV.

The CDR3, as DNA: TGTGCCAGCAGCCCGCGGGGGGGCCTTCTGCGGGAGCAGTACTTC. This sequence encodes CASSPRGGLLREQYF. This rearrangement joins TRBV14 to TRBJ2-7, with TRBD2 matching over 9 bases. Germline V gene lookup returns CDR1 SGHDN and CDR2 FVKESK. The CDR3 sequence is 15 residues long. V lost 4 bases to trimming and J lost 7 bases; unmatched junction nucleotides: 11. Using reference TRBV14 and TRBJ2-7 for the parts outside the CDR3, the full variable domain is EAGVTQFPSHSVIEKGQTVTLRCDPISGHDNLYWYRRVMGKEIKFLLHFVKESKQDESGMPNNRFLAERTGGTYSTLKVQPAELEDSGVYFCASSPRGGLLREQYFGPGTRLTVT.

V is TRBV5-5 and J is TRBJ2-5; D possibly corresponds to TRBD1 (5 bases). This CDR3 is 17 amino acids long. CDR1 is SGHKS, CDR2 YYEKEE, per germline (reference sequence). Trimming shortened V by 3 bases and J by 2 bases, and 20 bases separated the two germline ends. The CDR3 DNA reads TGTGCCAGCAGCTGGGTCGGCCGAACAGGTTTTCAAGAGACCCAGTACTTC. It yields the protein CASSWVGRTGFQETQYF. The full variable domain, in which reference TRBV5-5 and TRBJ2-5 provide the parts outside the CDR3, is DAGVTQSPTHLIKTRGQQVTLRCSPISGHKSVSWYQQVLGQGPQFIFQYYEKEERGRGNFPDRFSARQFPNYSSELNVNALLLGDSALYLCASSWVGRTGFQETQYFGPGTRLLVL.

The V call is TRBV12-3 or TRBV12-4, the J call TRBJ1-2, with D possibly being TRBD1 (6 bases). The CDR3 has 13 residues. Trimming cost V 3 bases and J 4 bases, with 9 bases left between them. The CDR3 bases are TGTGCCAGCAGTTTGCGGGGGGCCTATGGCTACACCTTC. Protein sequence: CASSLRGAYGYTF.

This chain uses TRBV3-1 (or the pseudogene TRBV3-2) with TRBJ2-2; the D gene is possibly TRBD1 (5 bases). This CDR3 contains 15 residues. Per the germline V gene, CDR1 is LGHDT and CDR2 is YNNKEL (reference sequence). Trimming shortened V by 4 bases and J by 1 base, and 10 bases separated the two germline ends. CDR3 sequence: CASSPRTQNTGELFF. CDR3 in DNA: TGTGCCAGCAGCCCGCGGACACAGAACACCGGGGAGCTGTTTTTT.

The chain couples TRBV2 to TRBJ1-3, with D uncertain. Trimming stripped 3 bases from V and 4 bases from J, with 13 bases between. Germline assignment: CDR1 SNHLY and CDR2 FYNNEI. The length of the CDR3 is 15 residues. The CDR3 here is CASSDGQAKGNTIYF. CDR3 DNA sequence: TGTGCCAGCAGTGATGGCCAGGCGAAGGGAAACACCATATATTTT.

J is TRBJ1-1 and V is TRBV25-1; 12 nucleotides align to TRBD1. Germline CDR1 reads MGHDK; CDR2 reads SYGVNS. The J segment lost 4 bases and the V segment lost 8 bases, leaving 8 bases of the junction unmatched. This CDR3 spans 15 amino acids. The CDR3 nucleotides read TGTGCCAGCCGGGGGGACAGGGGGCGCGGCACTGAAGCTTTCTTT. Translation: CASRGDRGRGTEAFF.

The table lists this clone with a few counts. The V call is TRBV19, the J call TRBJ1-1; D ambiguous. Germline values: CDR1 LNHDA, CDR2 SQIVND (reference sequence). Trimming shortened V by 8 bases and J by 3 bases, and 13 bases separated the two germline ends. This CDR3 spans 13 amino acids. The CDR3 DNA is TGTGCCAGTCATATCGAGGGTCACACTGAAGCTTTCTTT. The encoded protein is CASHIEGHTEAFF.

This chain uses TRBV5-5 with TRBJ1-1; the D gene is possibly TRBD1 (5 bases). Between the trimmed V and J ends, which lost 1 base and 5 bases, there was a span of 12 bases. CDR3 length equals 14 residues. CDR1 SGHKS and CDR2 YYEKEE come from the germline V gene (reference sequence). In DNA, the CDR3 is TGTGCCAGCAGCTTGCGCAGGGCTTGGACTGAAGCTTTCTTT. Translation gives CASSLRRAWTEAFF.

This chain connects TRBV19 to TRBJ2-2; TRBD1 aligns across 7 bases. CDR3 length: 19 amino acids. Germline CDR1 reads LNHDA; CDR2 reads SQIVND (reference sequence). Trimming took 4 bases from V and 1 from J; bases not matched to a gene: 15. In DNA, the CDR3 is TGTGCCAGTAGTAGGGACAGCCTATCCTGGGGCGGGAACACCGGGGAGCTGTTTTTT. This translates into CASSRDSLSWGGNTGELFF. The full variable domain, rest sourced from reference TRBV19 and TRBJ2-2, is DGGITQSPKYLFRKEGQNVTLSCEQNLNHDAMYWYRQDPGQGLRLIYYSQIVNDFQKGDIAEGYSVSREKKESFPLTVTSAQKNPTAFYLCASSRDSLSWGGNTGELFFGEGSRLTVL.

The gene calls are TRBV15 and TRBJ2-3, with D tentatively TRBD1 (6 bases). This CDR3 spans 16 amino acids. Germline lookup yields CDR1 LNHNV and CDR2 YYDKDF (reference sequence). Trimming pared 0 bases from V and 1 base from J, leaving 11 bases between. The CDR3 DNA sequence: TGTGCCACCAGCAGAGATGGGGGCAGGGGCACAGATACGCAGTATTTT. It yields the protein CATSRDGGRGTDTQYF.